This TCR beta chain was observed in a study of shared clonotypes between healthy human individuals. Study information: Three plates each covered CD4 naive and memory; CD8 naive two, CD8 memory one.

Using immunoSEQ multiplex PCR, the repertoire was profiled, and TCRdb retains in-frame clones only, with some absent. Among fewer than 150,000 clones listed, around 71% were seen once. Trimming stripped 0 bases from V and 7 bases from J, with 10 bases between. Germline CDR1 is LGHNA and CDR2 is YNFKEQ. This CDR3 is built from 15 residues. CD8 memory merged CD45RO+ cells and CCR7-negative CD45RA+ TemRA cells into one population. The sequenced material came from memory CD8+ T cells sorted from blood. Indicated subset: CD45RO+ cells pooled with CCR7-negative TemRA cells. This receptor was identified in a woman aged 25-40 years in good health. The rearrangement joins TRBV4-2 to TRBJ1-6; no clear D. CDR3 coding DNA: TGTGCCAGCAGCCAAGAGCGGGCGGGAAATTCACCCCTCCACTTT. Protein: CASSQERAGNSPLHF.